These 8 T cell receptor beta chains were all obtained from the same sample, sequenced in a study of sequential checkpoint blockade in melanoma. Sequencing was performed with immunoSEQ multiplex PCR; in TCRdb, only in-frame clones are kept and a portion is missing. The sample consists of approximately 3,600 clones, approximately 30% of them appearing once. As for treatment: randomized to nivolumab then ipilimumab (arm A) or the reverse (arm B). The sample here was tumor tissue (inferred from file names), taken from a patient given nivolumab and ipilimumab in sequence. Receptors were obtained from a human donor with melanoma.

This clone is large within its sample. This sequence joins TRBV11-3 and TRBJ1-1, with D possibly being TRBD1 (5 bases). Trimming cost V 1 base and J 1 base, with 7 bases left between them. Germline V CDR1 and CDR2: SGHNT, YENEEA. The CDR3 runs to 14 residues. The CDR3 here is CASSLVQGNTEAFF. DNA of the CDR3: TGTGCCAGCAGCTTAGTTCAGGGGAACACTGAAGCTTTCTTT.

This clone turned up a few times. The chain has TRBV12-5 and TRBJ2-7; TRBD1 might be the D (5 bases). The V gene's germline CDR1 is LGHNT and CDR2 FRNRAP. This CDR3 is built from 13 residues. Trimming left V 4 bases short and J 2 bases short, with 9 bases between. The DNA of the CDR3 is TGTGCTAGTGGTTCGGACACCGCCTACGAGCAGTACGTC. Protein product: CASGSDTAYEQYV.

Judged by abundance, this clone is medium-sized. This chain joins TRBV11-3 and TRBJ1-2; D may be TRBD1 (6 bases). The CDR3 is 15 residues long. CDR1 and CDR2 (germline): SGHNT, YENEEA. The V gene lost 2 bases and the J gene lost 8 bases, with 18 bases spanning the gap. CDR3 loop: CASSLYEGGTPGYTF. The CDR3 DNA reads as TGTGCCAGCAGCTTATACGAGGGGGGGACACCGGGCTACACCTTC.

V and J are TRBV18 and TRBJ2-1; no reliable D call. Trimming left V 5 bases short and J 0 bases short, with 14 bases between. Germline V gene data show CDR1 as KGHSH and CDR2 as LQKENI. This CDR3 is 16 amino acids long. The CDR3 region is CASSLTPTSSYNEQFF. The CDR3 coding sequence is TGTGCCAGCTCATTAACACCCACGAGCTCCTACAATGAGCAGTTCTTC.

V usage is TRBV11-1 and J usage is TRBJ2-2; D remains unclear. Trimming shortened V by 5 bases and J by 4 bases, and 14 bases separated the two germline ends. This CDR3 is 15 amino acids long. Germline CDR1 SGHAT, CDR2 FQDESV (reference sequence). The CDR3 spells CASSRSGTRTGELFF. CDR3 nucleotide sequence: TGTGCCAGCAGCCGCTCGGGTACTCGCACCGGGGAGCTGTTTTTT. The entire variable domain, with the rest obtained from reference TRBV11-1 and TRBJ2-2, is as follows: EAEVAQSPRYKITEKSQAVAFWCDPISGHATLYWYRQILGQGPELLVQFQDESVVDDSQLPKDRFSAERLKGVDSTLKIQPAELGDSAMYLCASSRSGTRTGELFFGEGSRLTVL.

The chain combines TRBV10-3 with TRBJ1-4, with no clear D. V was cut by 10 bases and J by 7 bases, with 16 bases left in between. The CDR3 loop spans 13 amino acids. CDR1 ENHRY and CDR2 SYGVKD come from the germline V gene. Written as DNA, the CDR3 is TGTGCCAGCGGCAAAAGGAGGAGTGAAAAACTGTTTTTT. Its translation is CASGKRRSEKLFF.

V and J are TRBV29-1 and TRBJ2-5, with 7 bases matching TRBD1. V dropped 7 bases and J dropped 4; count of bases not matched to a gene: 9. The CDR3 spans 13 residues. The germline V gene encodes CDR1 SQVTM and CDR2 ANQGSEA. CDR3 amino acids: CSGKQGGGETQYF. The CDR3 DNA reads as TGCAGCGGGAAACAAGGGGGCGGAGAGACCCAGTACTTC.

This clone was picked up a small number of times. V and J are TRBV6-8 and TRBJ1-5; the D is unclear. The CDR3 covers 15 residues. Germline CDR1 and CDR2: MNHGY and SAAAGT. V dropped 8 bases and J dropped 2 bases, with 16 bases sitting between them. The CDR3 sequence is CASGQRRERNQPQHF. The CDR3 DNA follows: TGTGCCAGCGGTCAAAGAAGGGAACGCAATCAGCCCCAGCATTTT.